Detailed here is one TCR beta chain. This sample is part of a study of control samples from healthy donors and cancer patients. The CDR3 extends over 12 amino acids. Trimming left V 4 bases short and J 5 bases short, with 8 bases between. Here immunoSEQ multiplex PCR was the method, and the copy in TCRdb shows in-frame clones only, minus some. The sample records tens of thousands of clones, 70% being singletons. This chain uses TRBV12-3 or TRBV12-4 with TRBJ1-2; no clear D gene. This TCR came from a male donor with melanoma. Sequenced material: formalin-fixed, paraffin-embedded tissue. DNA of the CDR3: TGTGCCAGCAGTTACGGCGGGTATGGCTACACCTTC. Residues: CASSYGGYGYTF.